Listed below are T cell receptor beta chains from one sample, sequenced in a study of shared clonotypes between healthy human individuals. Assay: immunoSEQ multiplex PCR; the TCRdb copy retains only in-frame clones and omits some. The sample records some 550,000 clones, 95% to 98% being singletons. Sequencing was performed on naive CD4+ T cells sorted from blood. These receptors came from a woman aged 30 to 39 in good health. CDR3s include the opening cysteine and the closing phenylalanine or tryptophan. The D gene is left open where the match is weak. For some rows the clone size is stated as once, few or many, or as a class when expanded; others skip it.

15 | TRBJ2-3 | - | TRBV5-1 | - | CASSLGPVGKDTQYF | TGCGCCAGCAGCTTAGGACCCGTGGGGAAGGATACGCAGTATTTT
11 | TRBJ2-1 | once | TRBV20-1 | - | CSAPTSSEQFF | TGCAGTGCCCCGACTAGTAGTGAGCAGTTCTTC
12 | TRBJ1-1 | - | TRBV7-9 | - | CASSRINTEAFF | TGTGCCAGCAGCCGCATTAACACTGAAGCTTTCTTT
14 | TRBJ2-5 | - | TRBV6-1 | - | CATQVGLGLGTQYF | TGTGCCACTCAGGTGGGGTTGGGGCTAGGGACCCAGTACTTC
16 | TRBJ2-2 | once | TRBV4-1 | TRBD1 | CASSQVGQGAAGELFF | TGCGCCAGCAGCCAGGTCGGGCAGGGGGCTGCCGGGGAGCTGTTTTTT
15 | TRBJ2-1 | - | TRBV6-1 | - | CASSEVGAPYNEQFF | TGTGCCAGCAGTGAAGTAGGGGCCCCCTACAATGAGCAGTTCTTC
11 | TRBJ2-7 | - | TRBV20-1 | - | CSAPRGNEQYF | TGCAGTGCTCCGCGGGGAAACGAGCAGTACTTC
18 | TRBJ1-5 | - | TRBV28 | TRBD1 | CASSTGQGQIGLNQPQHF | TGTGCCAGCAGTACCGGACAGGGACAGATTGGTCTAAATCAGCCCCAGCATTTT
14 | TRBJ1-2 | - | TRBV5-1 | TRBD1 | CASSPGTGDYGYTF | TGCGCCAGCAGCCCGGGGACAGGGGACTATGGCTACACCTTC
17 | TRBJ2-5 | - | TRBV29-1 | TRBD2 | CSVAVLRTSGAQETQYF | TGCAGCGTAGCCGTACTAAGGACTAGCGGGGCCCAAGAGACCCAGTACTTC